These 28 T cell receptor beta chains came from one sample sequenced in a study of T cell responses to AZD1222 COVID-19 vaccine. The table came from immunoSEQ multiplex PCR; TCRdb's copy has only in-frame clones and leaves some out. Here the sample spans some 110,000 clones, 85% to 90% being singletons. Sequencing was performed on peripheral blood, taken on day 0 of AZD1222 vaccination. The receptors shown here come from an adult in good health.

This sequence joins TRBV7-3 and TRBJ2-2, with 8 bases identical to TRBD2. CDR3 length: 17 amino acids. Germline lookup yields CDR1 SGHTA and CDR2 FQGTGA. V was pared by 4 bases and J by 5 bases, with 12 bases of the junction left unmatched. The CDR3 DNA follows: TGTGCCAGCAGCTCGCGGTTACTAGCGGAGGATACCGGGGAGCTGTTTTTT. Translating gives CASSSRLLAEDTGELFF.

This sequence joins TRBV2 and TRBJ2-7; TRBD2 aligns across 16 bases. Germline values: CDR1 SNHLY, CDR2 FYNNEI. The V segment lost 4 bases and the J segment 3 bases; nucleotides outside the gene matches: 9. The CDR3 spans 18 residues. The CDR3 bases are TGTGCCAGCAGTGCTCCCGGGACTAGCGGGGGGGACTACTACGAGCAGTACTTC. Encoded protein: CASSAPGTSGGDYYEQYF. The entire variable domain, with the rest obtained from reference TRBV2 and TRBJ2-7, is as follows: EPEVTQTPSHQVTQMGQEVILRCVPISNHLYFYWYRQILGQKVEFLVSFYNNEISEKSEIFDDQFSVERPDGSNFTLKIRSTKLEDSAMYFCASSAPGTSGGDYYEQYFGPGTRLTVT.

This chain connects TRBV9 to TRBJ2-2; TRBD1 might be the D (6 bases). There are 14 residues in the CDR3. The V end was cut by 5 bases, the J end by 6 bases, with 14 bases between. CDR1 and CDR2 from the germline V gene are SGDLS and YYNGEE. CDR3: CASSPTGVAGELFF. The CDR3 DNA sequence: TGTGCCAGCAGTCCGACAGGAGTTGCCGGGGAGCTGTTTTTT.

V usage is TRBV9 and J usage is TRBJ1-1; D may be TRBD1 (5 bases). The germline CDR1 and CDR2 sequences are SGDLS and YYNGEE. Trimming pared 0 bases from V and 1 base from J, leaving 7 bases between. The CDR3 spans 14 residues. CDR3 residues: CASSVARENTEAFF. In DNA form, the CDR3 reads TGTGCCAGCAGCGTAGCCAGGGAGAACACTGAAGCTTTCTTT.

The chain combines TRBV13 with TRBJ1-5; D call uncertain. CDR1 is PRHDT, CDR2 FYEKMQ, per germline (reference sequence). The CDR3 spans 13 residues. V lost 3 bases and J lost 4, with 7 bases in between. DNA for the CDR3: TGTGCCAGCAGCTTCGGCGGGAATCAGCCCCAGCATTTT. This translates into CASSFGGNQPQHF.

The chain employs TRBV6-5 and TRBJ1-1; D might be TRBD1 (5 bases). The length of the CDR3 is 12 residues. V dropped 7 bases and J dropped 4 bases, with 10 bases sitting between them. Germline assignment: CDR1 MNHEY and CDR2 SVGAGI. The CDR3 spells CASTRTGTEAFF. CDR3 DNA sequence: TGTGCCAGCACCAGAACAGGCACTGAAGCTTTCTTT.

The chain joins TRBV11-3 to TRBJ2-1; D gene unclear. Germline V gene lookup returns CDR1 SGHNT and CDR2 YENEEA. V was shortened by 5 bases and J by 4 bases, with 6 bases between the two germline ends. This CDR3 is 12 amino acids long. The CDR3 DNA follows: TGTGCCAGCAGCCGAGAATACAATGAGCAGTTCTTC. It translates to CASSREYNEQFF.

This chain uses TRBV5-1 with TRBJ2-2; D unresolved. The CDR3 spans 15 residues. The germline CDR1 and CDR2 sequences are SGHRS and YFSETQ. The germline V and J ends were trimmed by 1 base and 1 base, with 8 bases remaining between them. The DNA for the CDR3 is TGCGCCAGCAGCTTGACCAATGTGAACACCGGGGAGCTGTTTTTT. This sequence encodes CASSLTNVNTGELFF.

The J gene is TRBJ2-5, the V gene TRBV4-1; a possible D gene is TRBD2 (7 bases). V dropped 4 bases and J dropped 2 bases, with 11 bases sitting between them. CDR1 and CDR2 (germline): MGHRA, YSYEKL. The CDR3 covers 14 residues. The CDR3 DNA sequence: TGCGCCAGCAGCCCGAGGGGGGGTCAAGAGACCCAGTACTTC. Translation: CASSPRGGQETQYF.

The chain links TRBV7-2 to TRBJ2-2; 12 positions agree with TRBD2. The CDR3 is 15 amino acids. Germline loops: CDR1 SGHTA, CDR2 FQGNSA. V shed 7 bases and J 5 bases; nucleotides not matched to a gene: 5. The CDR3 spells CASNQLAGGTGELFF. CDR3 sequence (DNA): TGTGCCAGCAACCAACTAGCGGGGGGTACCGGGGAGCTGTTTTTT.

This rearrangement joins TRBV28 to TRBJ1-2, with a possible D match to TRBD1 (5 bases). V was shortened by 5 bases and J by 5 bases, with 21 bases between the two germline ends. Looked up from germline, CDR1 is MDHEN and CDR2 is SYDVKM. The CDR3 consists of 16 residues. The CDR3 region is CASSPFNGGFKYGYTF. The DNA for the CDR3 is TGTGCCAGCAGTCCCTTCAACGGGGGTTTCAAGTATGGCTACACCTTC.

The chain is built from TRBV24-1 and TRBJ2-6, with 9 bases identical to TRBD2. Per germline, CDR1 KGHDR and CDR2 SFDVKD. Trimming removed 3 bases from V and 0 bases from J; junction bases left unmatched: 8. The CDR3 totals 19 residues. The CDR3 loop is CATSDESGTSLSGANVLTF. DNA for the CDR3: TGTGCCACCAGTGATGAGTCCGGGACTAGCCTCTCTGGGGCCAACGTCCTGACTTTC.

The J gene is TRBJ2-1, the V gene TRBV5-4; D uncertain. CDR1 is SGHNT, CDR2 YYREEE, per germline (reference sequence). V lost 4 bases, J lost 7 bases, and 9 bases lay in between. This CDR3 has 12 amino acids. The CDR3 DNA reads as TGTGCCAGCAGCCATACAGAGAATGAGCAGTTCTTC. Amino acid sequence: CASSHTENEQFF. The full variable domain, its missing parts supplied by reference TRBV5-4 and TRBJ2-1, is ETGVTQSPTHLIKTRGQQVTLRCSSQSGHNTVSWYQQALGQGPQFIFQYYREEENGRGNFPPRFSGLQFPNYSSELNVNALELDDSALYLCASSHTENEQFFGPGTRLTVL.

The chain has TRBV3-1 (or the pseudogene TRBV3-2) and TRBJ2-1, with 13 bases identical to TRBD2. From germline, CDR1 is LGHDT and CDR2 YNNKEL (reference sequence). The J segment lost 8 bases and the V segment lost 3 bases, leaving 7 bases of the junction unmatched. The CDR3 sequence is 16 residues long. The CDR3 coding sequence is TGTGCCAGCAGCCAGACTACTAGCGGGGGGGCTTATGAGCAGTTCTTC. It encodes CASSQTTSGGAYEQFF.

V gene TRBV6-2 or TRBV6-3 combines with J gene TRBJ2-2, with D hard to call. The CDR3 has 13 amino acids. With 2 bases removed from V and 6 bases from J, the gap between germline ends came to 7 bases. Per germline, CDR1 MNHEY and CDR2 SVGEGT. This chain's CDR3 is CASSYPPPGELFF. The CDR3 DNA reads TGTGCCAGCAGTTACCCACCCCCCGGGGAGCTGTTTTTT.

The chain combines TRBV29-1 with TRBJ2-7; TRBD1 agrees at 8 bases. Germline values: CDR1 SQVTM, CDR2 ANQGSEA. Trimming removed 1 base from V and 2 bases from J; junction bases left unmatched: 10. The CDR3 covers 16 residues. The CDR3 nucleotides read TGCAGCGTTGAAGTAGAGGACAGGGAATTGGCCTACGAGCAGTACTTC. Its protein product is CSVEVEDRELAYEQYF.

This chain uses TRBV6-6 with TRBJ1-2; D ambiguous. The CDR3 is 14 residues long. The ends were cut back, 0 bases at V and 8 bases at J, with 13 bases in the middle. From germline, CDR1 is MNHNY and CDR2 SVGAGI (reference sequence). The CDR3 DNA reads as TGTGCCAGCAGTTACTCGGGGAGGTGGAACGGCTACACCTTC. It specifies CASSYSGRWNGYTF.

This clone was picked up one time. The CDR3 is CASSALSGGGGDTQYF. The CDR3 DNA reads as TGCGCCAGCAGCGCACTTAGCGGGGGCGGTGGGGATACGCAGTATTTT. The chain carries TRBV5-1 and TRBJ2-3; 9 bases map to TRBD2. This CDR3 is built from 16 residues. V dropped 4 bases and J dropped 6; count of bases not matched to a gene: 12. Germline CDR1 is SGHRS and CDR2 is YFSETQ.

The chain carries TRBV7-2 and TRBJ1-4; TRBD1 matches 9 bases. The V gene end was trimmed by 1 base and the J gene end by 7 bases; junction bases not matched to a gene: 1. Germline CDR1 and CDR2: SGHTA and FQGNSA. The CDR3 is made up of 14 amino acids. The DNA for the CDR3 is TGTGCCAGCAGCTTAGACAGGGGGCGTGAAAAACTGTTTTTT. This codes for CASSLDRGREKLFF.

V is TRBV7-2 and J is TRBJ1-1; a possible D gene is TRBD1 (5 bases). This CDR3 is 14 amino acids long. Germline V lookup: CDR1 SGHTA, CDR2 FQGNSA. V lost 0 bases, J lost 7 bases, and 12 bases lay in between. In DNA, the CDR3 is TGTGCCAGCAGCTTAGCGGAGGATAGGGGTGAAGCTTTCTTT. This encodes CASSLAEDRGEAFF.

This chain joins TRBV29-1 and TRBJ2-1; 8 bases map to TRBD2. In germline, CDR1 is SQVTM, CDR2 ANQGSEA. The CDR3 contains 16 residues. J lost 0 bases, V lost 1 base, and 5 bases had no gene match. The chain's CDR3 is CSVEGDSGASYNEQFF. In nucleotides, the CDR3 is TGCAGCGTTGAAGGGGATAGCGGGGCCTCCTACAATGAGCAGTTCTTC.

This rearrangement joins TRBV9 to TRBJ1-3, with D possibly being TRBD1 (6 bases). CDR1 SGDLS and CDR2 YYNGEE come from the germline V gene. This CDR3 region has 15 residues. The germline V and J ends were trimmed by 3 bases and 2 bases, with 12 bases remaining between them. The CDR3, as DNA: TGTGCCAGCAGCGAACAGGGTACCCCTGGAAACACCATATATTTT. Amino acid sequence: CASSEQGTPGNTIYF.

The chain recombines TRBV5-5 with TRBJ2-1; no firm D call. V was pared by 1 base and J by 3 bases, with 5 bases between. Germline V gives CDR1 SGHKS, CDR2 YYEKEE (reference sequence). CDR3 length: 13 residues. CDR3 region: CASSLNDYNEQFF. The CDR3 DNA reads TGTGCCAGCAGCTTGAACGACTACAATGAGCAGTTCTTC. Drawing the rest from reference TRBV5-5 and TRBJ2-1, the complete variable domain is DAGVTQSPTHLIKTRGQQVTLRCSPISGHKSVSWYQQVLGQGPQFIFQYYEKEERGRGNFPDRFSARQFPNYSSELNVNALLLGDSALYLCASSLNDYNEQFFGPGTRLTVL.

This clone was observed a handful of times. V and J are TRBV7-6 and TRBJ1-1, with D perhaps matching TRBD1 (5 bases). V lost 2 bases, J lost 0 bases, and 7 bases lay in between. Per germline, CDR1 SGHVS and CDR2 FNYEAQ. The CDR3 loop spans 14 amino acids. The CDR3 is CASSLRQLNTEAFF. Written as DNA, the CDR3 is TGTGCCAGCAGCTTAAGACAGCTGAACACTGAAGCTTTCTTT.

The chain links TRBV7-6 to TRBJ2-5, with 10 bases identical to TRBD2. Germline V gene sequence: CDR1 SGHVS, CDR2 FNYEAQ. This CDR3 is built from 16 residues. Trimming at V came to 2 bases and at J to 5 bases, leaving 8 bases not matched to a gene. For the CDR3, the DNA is TGTGCCAGCAGCTTACTTGGAGCGGGAGGGCAGGAGACCCAGTACTTC. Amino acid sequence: CASSLLGAGGQETQYF.

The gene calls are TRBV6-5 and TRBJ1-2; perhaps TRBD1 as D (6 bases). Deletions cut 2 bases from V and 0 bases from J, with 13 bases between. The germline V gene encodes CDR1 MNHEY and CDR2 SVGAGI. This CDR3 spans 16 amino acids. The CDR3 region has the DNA TGTGCCAGCAGTTACAAGGGGGGAGTAGCTAACTATGGCTACACCTTC. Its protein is CASSYKGGVANYGYTF.

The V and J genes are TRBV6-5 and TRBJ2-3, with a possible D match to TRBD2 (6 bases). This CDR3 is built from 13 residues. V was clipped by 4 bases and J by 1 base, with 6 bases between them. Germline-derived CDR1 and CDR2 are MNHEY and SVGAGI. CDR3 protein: CASSLAGTDTQYF. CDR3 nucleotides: TGTGCCAGCAGTTTAGCGGGCACAGATACGCAGTATTTT.

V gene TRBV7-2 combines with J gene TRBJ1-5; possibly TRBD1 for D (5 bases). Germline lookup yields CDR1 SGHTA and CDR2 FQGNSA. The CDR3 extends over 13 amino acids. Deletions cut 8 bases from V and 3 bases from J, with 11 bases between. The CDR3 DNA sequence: TGTGCCAGCCAAGGGACGTTCAATCAGCCCCAGCATTTT. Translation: CASQGTFNQPQHF.